One T cell receptor (beta chain) is described in this entry. Its specificity is unknown. This sample is part of a study of graft-versus-host responses after intestinal transplantation. The germline V gene has CDR1 MNHNY and CDR2 SVGAGI (reference sequence). Deletions cut 2 bases from V and 3 bases from J, with 9 bases between. CDR3 length: 14 residues. The assay was immunoSEQ multiplex PCR, and TCRdb's table has in-frame clones only and misses some. The table includes nearly 90,000 clones, less than 90% detected once. This TCR came from a human donor who received an intestinal transplant. The V gene is TRBV6-6, the J gene TRBJ2-3; D call uncertain. The sample was unstimulated CD8+ T cells sorted from spleen or lymph node cells, taken before intestinal transplant. The chain's CDR3 is CASSYTSGTDTQYF. The CDR3 DNA sequence: TGTGCCAGCAGTTACACCTCAGGAACAGATACGCAGTATTTT.